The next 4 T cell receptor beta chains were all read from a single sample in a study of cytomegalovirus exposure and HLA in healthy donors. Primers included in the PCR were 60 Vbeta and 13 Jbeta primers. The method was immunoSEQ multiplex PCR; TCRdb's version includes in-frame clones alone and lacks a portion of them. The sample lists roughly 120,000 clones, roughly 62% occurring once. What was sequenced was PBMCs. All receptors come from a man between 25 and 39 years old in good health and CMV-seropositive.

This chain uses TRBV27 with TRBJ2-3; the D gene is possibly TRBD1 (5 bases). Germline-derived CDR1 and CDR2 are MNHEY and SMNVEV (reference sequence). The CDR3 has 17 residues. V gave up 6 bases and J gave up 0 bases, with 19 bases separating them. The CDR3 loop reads CASRRKSLAGSTDTQYF. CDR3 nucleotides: TGTGCCAGCAGGCGAAAGAGTTTGGCAGGGAGCACAGATACGCAGTATTTT.

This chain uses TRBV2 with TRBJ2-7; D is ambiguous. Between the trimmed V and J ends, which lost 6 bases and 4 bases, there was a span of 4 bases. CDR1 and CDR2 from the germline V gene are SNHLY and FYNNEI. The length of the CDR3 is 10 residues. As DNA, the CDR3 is TGTGCCAGCAGCGGTTACGAGCAGTACTTC. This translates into CASSGYEQYF. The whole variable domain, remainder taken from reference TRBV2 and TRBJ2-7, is EPEVTQTPSHQVTQMGQEVILRCVPISNHLYFYWYRQILGQKVEFLVSFYNNEISEKSEIFDDQFSVERPDGSNFTLKIRSTKLEDSAMYFCASSGYEQYFGPGTRLTVT.

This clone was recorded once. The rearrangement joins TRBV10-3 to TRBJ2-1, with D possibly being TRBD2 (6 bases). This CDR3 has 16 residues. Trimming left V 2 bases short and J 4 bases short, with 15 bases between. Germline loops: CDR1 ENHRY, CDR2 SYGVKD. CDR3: CAISEGSGGMYNEQFF. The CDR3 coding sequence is TGTGCCATCAGTGAGGGATCCGGGGGTATGTACAATGAGCAGTTCTTC.

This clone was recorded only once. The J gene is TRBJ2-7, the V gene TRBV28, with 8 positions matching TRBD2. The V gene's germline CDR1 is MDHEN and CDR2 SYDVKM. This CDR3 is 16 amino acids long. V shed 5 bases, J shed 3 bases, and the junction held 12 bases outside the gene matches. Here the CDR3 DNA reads TGTGCCAGCAGTGGGTGGGGGACTAGTCTCCTCTACGAGCAGTACTTC. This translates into CASSGWGTSLLYEQYF.